These T cell receptor beta chains were read from a single sample in a study of T cell responses to AZD1222 COVID-19 vaccine. Clones were sequenced by immunoSEQ multiplex PCR, and TCRdb holds only the in-frame ones, with some missing. The sample lists approximately 150,000 clones; 92% were seen once. Material: peripheral blood, obtained on day 0 of AZD1222 vaccination. The receptors were gathered from an adult in good health. CDR3s include the opening cysteine and the closing phenylalanine or tryptophan. Fields, in order: V gene, CDR3 protein.

v_gene: TRBV5-1
CDR3aa: CASSLGLAGESTDTQYF

v_gene: TRBV15
CDR3aa: CATSRDEADEQYF

v_gene: TRBV5-1
CDR3aa: CASSLRGRQGTDTQYF

v_gene: TRBV19
CDR3aa: CASSMGQGPNEKLFF

v_gene: TRBV6-2/TRBV6-3
CDR3aa: CASSYSLTRISYEQYF

v_gene: TRBV19
CDR3aa: CASSFLGGELFF

v_gene: TRBV29-1
CDR3aa: CSVVGTARPSLQYF

v_gene: TRBV6-6
CDR3aa: CASSRDGSGLAGVYNEQFF

v_gene: TRBV5-6
CDR3aa: CASSTGTVYGYTF

v_gene: TRBV7-9
CDR3aa: CASSPDREQYF

v_gene: TRBV19
CDR3aa: CAREASGTNQPQHF

v_gene: TRBV19
CDR3aa: CASRPRRYNYGYTF

v_gene: TRBV7-2
CDR3aa: CASSLRQGAILISPLHF

v_gene: TRBV24-1
CDR3aa: CATKTVLNQPQHF

v_gene: TRBV5-5
CDR3aa: CASSLYLGQGGHQPQHF

v_gene: TRBV29-1
CDR3aa: CSVGGGAHTGELFF

v_gene: TRBV28
CDR3aa: CASSLRGGPPPYEQYF

v_gene: TRBV2
CDR3aa: CASRGLAGNNEQFF

v_gene: TRBV19
CDR3aa: CASRRGDSQREKLFF

v_gene: TRBV7-9
CDR3aa: CASSPGTGTRNTEAFF

v_gene: TRBV6-5
CDR3aa: CASAGQDNQPQHF

v_gene: TRBV11-1
CDR3aa: CASRRGEGFQETQYF

v_gene: TRBV7-8
CDR3aa: CASSIGQRRFSNQPQHF

v_gene: TRBV5-1
CDR3aa: CASSLEVGPLNTEAFF

v_gene: TRBV5-6
CDR3aa: CASSPPPGTWDGYTF

v_gene: TRBV5-8
CDR3aa: CASSYHSGATNTEAFF

v_gene: TRBV3-1/TRBV3-2
CDR3aa: CASSQVGYNSPLHF

v_gene: TRBV6-4
CDR3aa: CASSDSVGGDEQFF

v_gene: TRBV5-1
CDR3aa: CASSLTRQANNSPLHF

v_gene: TRBV12-3/TRBV12-4
CDR3aa: CASRGQGNGELFF

v_gene: TRBV2
CDR3aa: CASRPQGSGYTF

v_gene: TRBV30
CDR3aa: CAWSRAGINQPQHF

v_gene: TRBV30
CDR3aa: CAWSASGGTEAFF

v_gene: TRBV7-8
CDR3aa: CASSLRDRSGKLFF

v_gene: TRBV27
CDR3aa: CASRESQGAVNEKLFF

v_gene: TRBV19
CDR3aa: CATTADSTEAFF

v_gene: TRBV14
CDR3aa: CASSPQGDGADTQYF

v_gene: TRBV11-2
CDR3aa: CASSQGGNTEAFF

v_gene: TRBV7-8
CDR3aa: CASSPDRGFTYEQYF

v_gene: TRBV7-2
CDR3aa: CASSLGSGSTDTQYF

v_gene: TRBV3-1/TRBV3-2
CDR3aa: CASSKQGHSYEQYF

v_gene: TRBV19
CDR3aa: CASSKTGGANEQFF

v_gene: TRBV7-9
CDR3aa: CASRREGVGEQFF

v_gene: TRBV6-1
CDR3aa: CASSEAQGGNSPLHF

v_gene: TRBV11-2
CDR3aa: CASSLAPLSNQPQHF

v_gene: TRBV19
CDR3aa: CASRSQGNTEAFF

v_gene: TRBV18
CDR3aa: CASSPRDFGVGKSTEAFF

v_gene: TRBV27
CDR3aa: CASSFAGGAWNTEAFF

v_gene: TRBV6-1
CDR3aa: CASSEGTGNSPLHF

v_gene: TRBV14
CDR3aa: CASSQGGDDYGYTF

v_gene: TRBV27
CDR3aa: CASRGAGPDTQYF

v_gene: TRBV7-9
CDR3aa: CASSLASGTMYNEQFF

v_gene: TRBV29-1
CDR3aa: CSVVTILNTEAFF

v_gene: TRBV2
CDR3aa: CASSDSLTPGNTIYF

v_gene: TRBV5-4
CDR3aa: CASNPGLAGTYEQYF

v_gene: TRBV7-2
CDR3aa: CASSSSGRRYEQYF

v_gene: TRBV23-1
CDR3aa: CASGRGRQPLPGSGYTF

v_gene: TRBV7-9
CDR3aa: CASSIQTGNNSPLHF

v_gene: TRBV6-6
CDR3aa: CASSYAENYGYTF

v_gene: TRBV15
CDR3aa: CATSRDPGAVYTDTQYF